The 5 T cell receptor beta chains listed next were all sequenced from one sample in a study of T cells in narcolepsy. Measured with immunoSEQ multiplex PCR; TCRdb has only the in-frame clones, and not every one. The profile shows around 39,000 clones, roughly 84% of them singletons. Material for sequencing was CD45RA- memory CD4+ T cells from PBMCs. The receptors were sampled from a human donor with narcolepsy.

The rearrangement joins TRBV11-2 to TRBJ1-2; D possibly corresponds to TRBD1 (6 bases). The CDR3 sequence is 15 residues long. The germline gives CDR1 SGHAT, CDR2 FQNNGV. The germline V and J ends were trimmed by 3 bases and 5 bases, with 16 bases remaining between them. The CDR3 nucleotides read TGTGCCAGCAGCTTGCGACAGGCTCATAATTATGGCTACACCTTC. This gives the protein CASSLRQAHNYGYTF.

The CDR3 coding sequence is TGTGCCAGCAGTCGAGTAGGGAGCTCCTATAATTCACCCCTCCACTTT. Protein product: CASSRVGSSYNSPLHF. The rearrangement links TRBV27 to TRBJ1-6; D is uncertain. V shed 5 bases and J shed 0 bases, with 11 bases lying between them. The CDR3 is made up of 16 amino acids. CDR1 MNHEY and CDR2 SMNVEV come from the germline V gene (reference sequence).

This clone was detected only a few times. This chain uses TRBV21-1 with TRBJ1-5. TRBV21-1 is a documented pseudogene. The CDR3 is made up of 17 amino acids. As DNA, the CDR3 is TGTGCCAGCAGACAAAGGATAGCTACTTGGCATCATCAGCCCCAGCATTTT. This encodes CASRQRIATWHHQPQHF.

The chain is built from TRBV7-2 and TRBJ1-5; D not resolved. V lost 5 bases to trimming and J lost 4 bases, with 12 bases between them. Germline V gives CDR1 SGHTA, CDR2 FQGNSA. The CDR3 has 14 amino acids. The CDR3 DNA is TGTGCCAGCAGCAGTGGACCGGGAAATCAGCCCCAGCATTTT. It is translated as CASSSGPGNQPQHF.

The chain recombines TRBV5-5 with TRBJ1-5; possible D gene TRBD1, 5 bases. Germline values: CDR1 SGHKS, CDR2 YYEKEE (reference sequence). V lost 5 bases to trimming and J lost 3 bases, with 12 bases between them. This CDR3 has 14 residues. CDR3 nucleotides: TGTGCCAGCAGTGCCACAGGTTACAATCAGCCCCAGCATTTT. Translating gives CASSATGYNQPQHF.